This T cell receptor (beta chain) was recovered during a study of spatial heterogeneity in lung cancer. Findings of the study overall: For expanded intratumoral alpha and beta TCRs, counts tracked tumor mutation counts.

Indicated time point: sample taken at primary tumor resection. TCRdb redid the calling of the 5' RACE reads with MiXCR, one entry per CDR3 protein. The repertoire holds under 9,000 distinct CDR3 sequences, about an eighth seen once, with around 8% in the top ten. This clonotype was observed at least ten times. As yet, its antigen is unknown. Germline loops: CDR1 MNHNS, CDR2 SASEGT. The CDR3 sequence is 13 residues long. V lost 7 bases and J 2 bases, leaving 11 bases between the germline ends. This TCR came from a male donor with early-stage non-small cell lung cancer. The rearrangement uses TRBV6-1 and TRBJ2-5; TRBD2 is a possible D gene (5 bases). Sample: lung tumor tissue, taken at surgery. CDR3 sequence reads: CASTRTLQETQYF. CDR3 bases: TGTGCCAGCACACGGACTCTTCAAGAGACCCAGTACTTC.